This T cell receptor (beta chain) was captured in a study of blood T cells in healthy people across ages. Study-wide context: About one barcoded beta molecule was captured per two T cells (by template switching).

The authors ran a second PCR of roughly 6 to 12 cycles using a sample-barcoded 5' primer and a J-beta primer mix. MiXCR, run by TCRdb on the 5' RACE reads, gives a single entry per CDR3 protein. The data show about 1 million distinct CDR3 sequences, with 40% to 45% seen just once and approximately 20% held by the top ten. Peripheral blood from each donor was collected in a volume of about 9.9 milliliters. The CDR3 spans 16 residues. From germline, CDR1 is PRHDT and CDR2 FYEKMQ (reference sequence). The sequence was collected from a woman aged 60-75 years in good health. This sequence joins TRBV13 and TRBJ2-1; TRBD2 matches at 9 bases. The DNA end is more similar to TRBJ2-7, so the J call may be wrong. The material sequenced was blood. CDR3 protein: CASSLIRGRAKNEQYF. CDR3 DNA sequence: TGTGCCAGCAGCTTAATTCGCGGGAGGGCCAAGAATGAGCAGTACTTC.